The T cell receptor beta chain under discussion was sequenced for a study of neurological immune-mediated disorders. This clonotype has just a few counts. Synthesis of cDNA was carried out by template-switch 5'RACE. The reaction used 10-nucleotide random UMIs. Each CDR3 protein is one row after TCRdb ran MiXCR on the 5' RACE reads. Here the sample spans 55,000 or so distinct CDR3 sequences, approximately 4% being singletons. Germline CDR1 SGHRS, CDR2 YFSETQ. With 3 bases clipped from V and 10 bases from J, the junction kept 12 bases outside the gene matches. The CDR3 length is 15 residues. What was sequenced was PBMCs. This receptor was taken from a man aged 50-60 years with multiple sclerosis. The gene calls are TRBV5-1 and TRBJ2-4, with TRBD1 identical over 8 bases. CDR3 loop: CASSSAGDRGKIQYF. The CDR3 DNA reads as TGCGCCAGCAGCTCTGCCGGAGACAGGGGAAAAATTCAGTACTTC.